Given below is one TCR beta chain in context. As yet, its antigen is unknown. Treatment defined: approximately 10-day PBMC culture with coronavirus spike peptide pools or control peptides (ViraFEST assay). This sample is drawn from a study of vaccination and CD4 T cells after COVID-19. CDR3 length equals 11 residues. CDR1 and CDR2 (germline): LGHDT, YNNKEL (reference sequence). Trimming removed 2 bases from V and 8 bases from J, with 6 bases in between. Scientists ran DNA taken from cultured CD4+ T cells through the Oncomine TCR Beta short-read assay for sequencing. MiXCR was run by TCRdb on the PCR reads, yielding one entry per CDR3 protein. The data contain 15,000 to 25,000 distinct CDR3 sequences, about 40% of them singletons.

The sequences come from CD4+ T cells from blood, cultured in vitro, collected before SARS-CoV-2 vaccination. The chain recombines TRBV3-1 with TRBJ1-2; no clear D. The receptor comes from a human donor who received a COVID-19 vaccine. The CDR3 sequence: CASSQFQGYTF. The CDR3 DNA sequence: TGTGCCAGCAGCCAATTCCAAGGCTACACCTTC.